This TCR beta chain emerged from a study of T cell responses to AZD1222 COVID-19 vaccine. General study points: The repertoires were collected only after the peak T cell response. Seropositive AZD1222 recipients at baseline numbered only five to seven. Spike-specific TCR repertoires showed rising breadth and depth after two AZD1222 doses. A reported finding is that nearly half of spike-specific TCRs target unmutated variant regions.

Comment on this clone: Its antigen is undetermined.

The protocol was immunoSEQ multiplex PCR, while the TCRdb copy is restricted to in-frame clones and leaves out a portion. The sample holds approximately 70,000 clones, 75% to 90% seen once. The material sequenced was peripheral blood, taken on day 0 of AZD1222 vaccination. The sequence derives from an adult in good health.

The CDR3 protein is CSLTGVGTEAFF. The CDR3 coding sequence is TGCAGCTTAACAGGGGTAGGCACTGAAGCTTTCTTT. The chain carries TRBV29-1 and TRBJ1-1, with 7 bases lining up with TRBD1. This CDR3 comprises 12 residues. V trimming: 8 bases; J trimming: 4 bases; junction bases outside the gene matches: 7. CDR1 is SQVTM and CDR2 is ANQGSEA in the germline V gene.